A single sample is the source of the 20 T cell receptor beta chains below, sequenced in a study of spatial heterogeneity in lung cancer. Regarding time point: sample taken at primary tumor resection. In TCRdb, the 5' RACE reads were re-called with MiXCR into one record per CDR3 protein. Found here are under 80,000 distinct CDR3 sequences, about 5.9% of them singletons; the top ten hold approximately 15%. The sample in question was PBMCs, obtained at surgery. The receptors were gathered from a female donor with early-stage non-small cell lung cancer.

This clonotype was counted at least ten times. This CDR3 is CASSLNREDYGYTF. The CDR3 bases are TGTGCCAGCAGCCTCAACAGGGAGGACTATGGCTACACCTTC. The gene calls are TRBV7-9 and TRBJ1-2; D perhaps matches TRBD1 (6 bases). Germline V gene sequence: CDR1 SEHNR, CDR2 FQNEAQ (reference sequence). The CDR3 is made up of 14 amino acids. V shed 5 bases and J shed 3 bases, with 13 bases lying between them.

The J gene is TRBJ1-3, the V gene TRBV9; D gene uncertain. The V gene's germline CDR1 is SGDLS and CDR2 YYNGEE. V was shortened by 7 bases and J by 3 bases, with 11 bases between the two germline ends. This CDR3 spans 13 amino acids. The CDR3 reads CASSTLFGNTIYF. DNA of the CDR3: TGTGCCAGCTCTACATTATTTGGAAACACCATATATTTT.

This clonotype was found many times. The chain couples TRBV3-1 to TRBJ1-5, with TRBD1 as a possible D gene (5 bases). The V end was cut by 3 bases, the J end by 7 bases, with 13 bases between. The CDR3 is 14 residues long. The germline CDR1 and CDR2 sequences are LGHDT and YNNKEL (reference sequence). The CDR3 region is CASSQYGGGQPQHF. The CDR3 bases are TGTGCCAGCAGCCAGTACGGGGGTGGACAGCCCCAGCATTTT. The whole variable domain, filled in from reference TRBV3-1 and TRBJ1-5, reads DTAVSQTPKYLVTQMGNDKSIKCEQNLGHDTMYWYKQDSKKFLKIMFSYNNKELIINETVPNRFSPKSPDKAHLNLHINSLELGDSAVYFCASSQYGGGQPQHFGDGTRLSIL.

This clonotype turned up a few times. The V and J genes are TRBV10-3 and TRBJ2-1; 8 nucleotides match TRBD2. V shed 6 bases and J 7 bases; nucleotides not matched to a gene: 5. The germline V gene encodes CDR1 ENHRY and CDR2 SYGVKD. The CDR3 loop spans 13 amino acids. CDR3 sequence: CAISPGLVNEQFF. The CDR3 nucleotides are TGTGCCATCAGCCCGGGACTAGTAAATGAGCAGTTCTTC.

This clonotype was recorded at least ten times. The rearrangement links TRBV20-1 to TRBJ1-1; D ambiguous. The CDR3 sequence is 12 residues long. V shed 4 bases and J shed 1 base, with 7 bases lying between them. The germline V gene has CDR1 DFQATT and CDR2 SNEGSKA (reference sequence). The CDR3 bases are TGCAGTGCTAATGGGAAGAACACTGAAGCTTTCTTT. It translates to CSANGKNTEAFF.

This clonotype occurred a few times. The genes are TRBV9 and TRBJ1-1, with 8 positions matching TRBD1. This CDR3 has 14 amino acids. The V gene's germline CDR1 is SGDLS and CDR2 YYNGEE. V shed 4 bases, J shed 1 base, and the junction held 3 bases outside the gene matches. The CDR3 DNA reads as TGTGCCAGCAGCTTCGACAGGGGGAACACTGAAGCTTTCTTT. It translates to CASSFDRGNTEAFF.

The rearrangement joins TRBV11-2 to TRBJ1-5; D is perhaps TRBD1 (5 bases). This CDR3 is built from 13 residues. Germline CDR1 and CDR2: SGHAT and FQNNGV. The V end was cut by 5 bases, the J end by 4 bases, with 9 bases between. The CDR3 protein is CASSPGRNQPQHF. As DNA, the CDR3 is TGTGCCAGCAGCCCGGGACGTAATCAGCCCCAGCATTTT.

This clonotype has more than one count but fewer than ten. The rearrangement uses TRBV2 and TRBJ1-5, with 7 bases aligning to TRBD1. The CDR3 consists of 15 residues. J gave up 4 bases and V 3 bases, and 6 bases lay outside the gene matches. Germline V CDR1 and CDR2: SNHLY, FYNNEI. CDR3 sequence reads: CASSDSETGNQPQHF. The CDR3 nucleotides read TGTGCCAGCAGTGACTCCGAGACAGGGAATCAGCCCCAGCATTTT.

This clonotype appeared many times. This sequence joins TRBV5-1 and TRBJ2-5; D perhaps matches TRBD2 (5 bases). The CDR3 runs to 17 residues. V was clipped by 4 bases and J by 2 bases, with 21 bases between them. Looked up from germline, CDR1 is SGHRS and CDR2 is YFSETQ. The CDR3 coding sequence is TGCGCCAGCAGCGCGCCGGCGGCGTCAGAGGGTCAAGAGACCCAGTACTTC. This translates into CASSAPAASEGQETQYF.

This clonotype was found a few times. The CDR3 spells CASRGSGLDEQFF. In DNA, the CDR3 is TGTGCCAGCAGGGGATCGGGGTTGGATGAGCAGTTCTTC. The chain employs TRBV12-3 or TRBV12-4 and TRBJ2-1; TRBD2 might be the D (5 bases). V dropped 6 bases and J dropped 8 bases, with 14 bases sitting between them. The CDR3 runs to 13 residues.

J is TRBJ2-7 and V is TRBV5-6; 7 bases line up with TRBD2. Germline CDR1 is SGHDT and CDR2 is YYEEEE. The CDR3 consists of 18 residues. The V and J ends lost 5 bases and 2 bases, in that order; junction bases with no gene match: 19. In nucleotides, the CDR3 is TGTGCCAGCAGACGCCGGGGCGGGGTGTCTAGCGGTACCTACGAGCAGTACGTC. It encodes CASRRRGGVSSGTYEQYV.

This clonotype was seen many times. The chain is built from TRBV2 and TRBJ2-7, with 7 bases that match TRBD1. This CDR3 is 15 amino acids long. V gave up 6 bases and J gave up 3 bases; unmatched junction bases: 11. The germline CDR1 and CDR2 sequences are SNHLY and FYNNEI. The CDR3 spells CASRSREGASYEQYF. The CDR3, as DNA: TGTGCCAGCAGATCGAGAGAGGGGGCCAGCTACGAGCAGTACTTC.

The chain is built from TRBV19 and TRBJ2-4, with D possibly TRBD1 on 5 matching bases. The CDR3 runs to 14 residues. Trimming stripped 1 base from V and 7 bases from J, with 11 bases between. Germline lookup yields CDR1 LNHDA and CDR2 SQIVND (reference sequence). The CDR3 bases are TGTGCCAGTAGTATAGGTCCCCCAGGGAACATTCAGTACTTC. The encoded protein is CASSIGPPGNIQYF.

This clonotype was counted many times. J is TRBJ1-5 and V is TRBV28; D gene ambiguous. Per germline, CDR1 MDHEN and CDR2 SYDVKM. The V end lost 4 bases, the J end lost 2 bases, and 6 bases lay between the germline ends. This CDR3 region has 13 residues. CDR3: CASSSGGNQPQHF. In DNA form, the CDR3 reads TGTGCCAGCAGTTCGGGAGGCAATCAGCCCCAGCATTTT.

This chain links TRBV12-3 or TRBV12-4 with TRBJ2-7; D might be TRBD2 (5 bases). This CDR3 spans 13 amino acids. Trimming removed 4 bases from V and 0 bases from J, with 7 bases in between. CDR3 nucleotide sequence: TGTGCCAGCAGTTCACGGGGCTCCTACGAGCAGTACGTC. This translates into CASSSRGSYEQYV.

This clonotype was observed a few times. The J gene is TRBJ2-5, the V gene TRBV20-1; possible D gene TRBD1, 6 bases. The CDR3 sequence is 13 residues long. From germline, CDR1 is DFQATT and CDR2 SNEGSKA (reference sequence). Trimming took off 5 bases at V and 5 bases at J, with 15 bases between the two ends. CDR3 in amino acids: CSAVDSLRETQYF. CDR3 sequence (DNA): TGCAGTGCTGTGGACAGTTTGCGCGAGACCCAGTACTTC.

The rearrangement links TRBV7-8 to TRBJ2-1; 16 bases fit TRBD2. The V gene end was trimmed by 4 bases and the J gene end by 8 bases; junction bases not matched to a gene: 8. The CDR3 spans 17 residues. CDR1 and CDR2 from the germline V gene are SGHVS and FQNEAQ. This CDR3 is CASSSSGLAGGHHEQFF. The CDR3, as DNA: TGTGCCAGCAGCTCCTCGGGACTAGCGGGGGGGCATCATGAGCAGTTCTTC.

The V call is TRBV11-2, the J call TRBJ2-2; 7 bases fit TRBD1. The CDR3 runs 15 residues. Germline V gene sequence: CDR1 SGHAT, CDR2 FQNNGV. With V trimmed by 6 bases and J by 1 base, 5 bases remained unmatched. The CDR3 DNA reads TGTGCCAGCAGTGGGACAGCAGTGAACACCGGGGAGCTGTTTTTT. Translation: CASSGTAVNTGELFF.

This clonotype was seen at least ten times. The chain links TRBV12-3 or TRBV12-4 to TRBJ1-1; perhaps TRBD1 as D (6 bases). The ends were cut back, 7 bases at V and 0 bases at J, with 12 bases in the middle. CDR3 length equals 14 residues. CDR3 coding DNA: TGTGCCAGCACCCAGACAGGACTGAACACTGAAGCTTTCTTT. Amino acid sequence: CASTQTGLNTEAFF.

The V and J genes are TRBV3-1 and TRBJ2-7, with 8 bases identical to TRBD1. CDR1 is LGHDT and CDR2 is YNNKEL in the germline V gene (reference sequence). J gave up 4 bases and V 4 bases, and 6 bases lay outside the gene matches. This CDR3 has 14 residues. The CDR3 DNA sequence: TGTGCCAGCAGCCTCCAGGGGGCCCAATACGAGCAGTACTTC. As protein: CASSLQGAQYEQYF.